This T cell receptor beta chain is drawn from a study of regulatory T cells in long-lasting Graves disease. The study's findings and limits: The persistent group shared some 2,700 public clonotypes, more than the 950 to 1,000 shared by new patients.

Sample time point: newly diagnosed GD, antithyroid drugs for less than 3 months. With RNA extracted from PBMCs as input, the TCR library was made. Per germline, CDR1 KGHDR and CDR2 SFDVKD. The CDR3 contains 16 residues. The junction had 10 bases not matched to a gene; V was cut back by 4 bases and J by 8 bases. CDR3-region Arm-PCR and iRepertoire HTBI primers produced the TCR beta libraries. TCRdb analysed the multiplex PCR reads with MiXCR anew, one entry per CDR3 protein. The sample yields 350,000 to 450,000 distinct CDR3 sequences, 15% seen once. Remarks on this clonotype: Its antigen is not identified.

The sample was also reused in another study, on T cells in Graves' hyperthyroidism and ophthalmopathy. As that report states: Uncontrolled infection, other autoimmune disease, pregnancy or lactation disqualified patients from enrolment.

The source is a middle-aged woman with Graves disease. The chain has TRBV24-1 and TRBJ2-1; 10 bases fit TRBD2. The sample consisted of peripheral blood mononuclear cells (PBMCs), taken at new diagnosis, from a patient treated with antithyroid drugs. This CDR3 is CATSEPLAGEFDEQFF. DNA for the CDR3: TGTGCCACCAGTGAGCCGCTAGCGGGAGAGTTCGATGAGCAGTTCTTC.